The entry that follows covers one TCR beta chain sequence. The antigen is undetermined. The protocol was immunoSEQ multiplex PCR, while the TCRdb copy is restricted to in-frame clones and leaves out a portion. The top ten hold more than 1.5% of the sample, which has tens of thousands of clones, about 87% seen once. The data derive from a study of siplizumab effects on memory and regulatory T cells. General study results and limits: Versus approximately 27% in controls, the mappable alloreactive CD4+ clones averaged 68.8% Treg-derived with siplizumab. No more than a minor fraction of alloreactive clones could be traced back to unstimulated subsets.

The TCR sequence derives from a human donor in good health. The sequenced sample was Tregs sorted from blood.

The CDR3 sequence is CSVRHLRVYEQYF. DNA of the CDR3: TGCAGCGTTCGACACCTTAGGGTCTACGAGCAGTACTTC. The genes are TRBV29-1 and TRBJ2-7; D gene unclear. V shed 5 bases and J shed 3 bases, with 14 bases lying between them. CDR1 and CDR2 from the germline V gene are SQVTM and ANQGSEA. The CDR3 spans 13 residues.